The present T cell receptor beta chain was sequenced within a study of identical twins (dated by TCRdb to the mid-2010s). Notes on the research overall: To test whether fetal clonotypes persist, this study deep-sequenced TCR alpha and beta repertoires from monozygotic twins, from unrelated adults of various ages, and from cord blood. To rule out contamination, replicate twin experiments were performed at different times with different library preparation protocols. Results and caveats for the whole study, not just this receptor: Compared with coincidental sharing between unrelated individuals, out-of-frame TCR alpha sequences shared between twins showed an excess of sequences with low generation probability. Conclusions relied on cross-sectional statistical analysis, since the same donors could not be followed over many years. Excess twin sharing in beta out-of-frame sequences was weaker because fewer shared sequences lowered the signal-to-noise ratio. In monozygotic twins, recombination models systematically underestimated out-of-frame TCR alpha sharing, but the models matched the sharing seen between unrelated individuals. Abundant cord blood beta clonotypes carried fewer insertions; young adult naive repertoires showed a weaker similar trend, while memory repertoires showed none. Zero-insertion analyses could be partly confounded by invariant T cells such as MAIT and iNKT, though diverse VJ usage argued against such confounding for most clonotypes.

V was cut back by 5 bases and J by 2 bases, leaving a gap of 12 bases between them. From a lookup of the germline V gene, CDR1 and CDR2 are SQVTM and ANQGSEA. Reading from cysteine to phenylalanine, the CDR3 counts 13 amino acids. Only CDR3 DNA remains: 39 bases, in frame from the first base. Receptor libraries were prepared by 5' RACE. Sequencing instrument: Illumina HiSeq 2000. Template switching introduced a universal primer binding site; the final cDNA contained a unique molecular identifier, enabling accurate counting of TCR cDNA molecules. First-strand cDNA for TCR alpha and beta chains was synthesized from specific primers in the conserved constant-segment region. To control for contamination, every cDNA library was double barcoded, receiving both a SMART-Mk sample barcode and Illumina barcodes. TruSeq adapter sequences, together with Illumina sample barcodes, were added in two successive PCR steps. Sequencing of the TCR alpha and beta cDNA libraries was done on the Illumina HiSeq platform using custom primers. As for the original processing: MiGEC processed the raw reads to extract unique molecular identifiers, while MiXCR was used to determine the CDR3 positions. For each individual, recombination models were inferred using an EM algorithm with the repgenHMM and IGoR tools. The tcR package in R was used for shared clonotype analysis, with sharing normalized by the product of cloneset sizes. To study raw recombination without the effects of thymic and clonal selection, out-of-frame nonproductive sequences were analyzed. In TCRdb, the public reads were trimmed at Q25 with fastp and aligned with MiXCR, with productive beta chains retained. Every entry covers one CDR3 protein and lists the most common genes and DNA from its rows. The V and J calls were not made by the authors but by TCRdb's processing. The sample profile shows about 530,000 distinct CDR3 sequences; under 25% of them were found once. Of the sample, 0.48% is held by the ten largest clones.

The sample holds one count of this clonotype. Which antigen it targets is not known. No base quality values were provided; no much bigger clone lies one nucleotide off. Only healthy Caucasian donors were included. The twin cohort comprised three pairs of female monozygotic twins, all aged roughly 18 to 30 years. CD4+ and CD8+ T cell populations were isolated with positive isolation kits from Invitrogen. The same data also went into a second study, on yellow fever vaccine responses in identical twins. The second study's paper adds: According to the authors, the vaccine-induced T cell response in identical twins seemed to be partly convergent and partly specific to each individual. Focusing on identical twins, the study followed the T cell clones that responded to the vaccine, and did so with precision.

This TCR came from a woman aged 18-29 years in good health. The rearranged chain carries TRBV29-1 and TRBJ2-5, with TRBD1 tentatively as D gene (6 bases match). Sequences were obtained from CD4+ T cells sorted from blood. CDR3 reads: CSVQGNLQETQYF. The DNA sequence is TGCAGCGTTCAGGGGAACTTGCAAGAGACCCAGTACTTC.